Below, 22 T cell receptor beta chains from the same sample are listed, as sequenced in a study of post-analysis software for immune sequencing data. These receptors lack a known antigen. TCR beta cDNA libraries included unique molecular identifiers. From the PCR reads, TCRdb called clonotypes with MiXCR, one entry per CDR3 protein. Among about 560,000 distinct CDR3 sequences listed, roughly two fifths were seen once. Overall study results and limits: About 5 TRBV segments were significantly more frequent in patients than in controls. TRBV5-6, TRBV5-1 and TRBV20-1 were among these segments.

The sample was blood. The receptors here all came from a girl between 10 and 17 years old with multiple sclerosis.

The rearrangement links TRBV9 to TRBJ2-5, with TRBD2 identical over 9 bases. The CDR3 consists of 14 residues. CDR1 is SGDLS and CDR2 is YYNGEE in the germline V gene. V was clipped by 3 bases and J by 9 bases; unmatched bases: 9. The CDR3: CASSAETSGSPQYF. CDR3 nucleotide sequence: TGTGCCAGCAGCGCTGAGACTAGCGGATCACCCCAGTACTTC.

The count of this clonotype is one. This chain's CDR3 is CASSSRDRSEYF. The CDR3 DNA reads as TGTGCCAGCAGCTCCCGCGACCGATCGGAGTACTTC. The gene calls are TRBV7-9 and TRBJ2-4; unclear D gene. The CDR3 has 12 residues. V shed 4 bases and J shed 14 bases, with 15 bases lying between them. CDR1 is SEHNR, CDR2 FQNEAQ, per germline (reference sequence). The complete variable domain, with remaining parts taken from reference TRBV7-9 and TRBJ2-4, reads DTGVSQNPRHKITKRGQNVTFRCDPISEHNRLYWYRQTLGQGPEFLTYFQNEAQLEKSRLLSDRFSAERPKGSFSTLEIQRTEQGDSAMYLCASSSRDRSEYFGAGTRLSVL.

This clonotype occurred a few times. The CDR3 spells CASSPLRRRTDTQYF. CDR3 in DNA: TGTGCCAGCAGCCCCCTCCGGCGCCGCACAGATACGCAGTATTTT. The rearrangement links TRBV12-3 or TRBV12-4 to TRBJ2-3; unclear D gene. V lost 6 bases and J 1 base, leaving 14 bases between the germline ends. This CDR3 spans 15 amino acids.

There are a few counts of this clonotype. The chain employs TRBV11-2 and TRBJ2-3, with D possibly TRBD2 on 5 matching bases. From germline, CDR1 is SGHAT and CDR2 FQNNGV. The CDR3 length is 15 residues. Trimming stripped 8 bases from V and 0 bases from J, with 15 bases between. The chain's CDR3 is CASGLGGRSTDTQYF. The CDR3 bases are TGTGCCAGCGGCCTGGGCGGGCGTAGCACAGATACGCAGTATTTT. Supplemented by reference TRBV11-2 and TRBJ2-3, the full variable domain reads EAGVAQSPRYKIIEKRQSVAFWCNPISGHATLYWYQQILGQGPKLLIQFQNNGVVDDSQLPKDRFSAERLKGVDSTLKIQPAKLEDSAVYLCASGLGGRSTDTQYFGPGTRLTVL.

This clonotype was found a few times. This rearrangement joins TRBV6-5 to TRBJ1-1; no firm D call. V shed 6 bases and J shed 0 bases, with 8 bases lying between them. The germline V gene encodes CDR1 MNHEY and CDR2 SVGAGI. This CDR3 has 13 residues. CDR3: CASSGNMNTEAFF. DNA of the CDR3: TGTGCCAGCAGCGGGAACATGAACACTGAAGCTTTCTTT.

This clonotype was counted only a few times. The chain recombines TRBV12-3 or TRBV12-4 with TRBJ2-7, with no clear D. This CDR3 region has 11 residues. Trimming removed 5 bases from V and 7 bases from J, with 9 bases in between. CDR3 sequence: CASSTRWEQYF. CDR3 nucleotide sequence: TGTGCCAGCAGTACTCGGTGGGAGCAGTACTTC.

The sample holds a few counts of this clonotype. The chain links TRBV24-1 to TRBJ2-7; tentative D call: TRBD1 (6 bases). Germline values: CDR1 KGHDR, CDR2 SFDVKD. V was clipped by 10 bases and J by 4 bases, with 13 bases between them. The CDR3 length is 12 residues. CDR3 DNA: TGTGCCACGGCGGACAGCTCGTACGAGCAGTACTTC. Translated, it gives CATADSSYEQYF.

The V call is TRBV2, the J call TRBJ1-6; D not certain. Per the germline V gene, CDR1 is SNHLY and CDR2 is FYNNEI. The V gene lost 7 bases and the J gene lost 8 bases, with 15 bases spanning the gap. This CDR3 contains 14 residues. CDR3 residues: CASTPIREDSPLHF. Here the CDR3 DNA reads TGTGCCAGCACCCCTATACGGGAGGATTCACCCCTCCACTTT.

The genes are TRBV7-3 and TRBJ2-1; 9 bases are shared with TRBD2. V lost 6 bases, J lost 5 bases, and 11 bases stayed unmatched. This CDR3 is built from 16 residues. Germline values: CDR1 SGHTA, CDR2 FQGTGA. The CDR3 region is CASSSISGGPDNEQFF. CDR3 DNA sequence: TGTGCCAGCAGTTCAATCAGCGGGGGGCCAGACAATGAGCAGTTCTTC.

J is TRBJ1-2 and V is TRBV10-3, with 8 nucleotides matching TRBD1. The CDR3 is made up of 12 amino acids. Looked up from germline, CDR1 is ENHRY and CDR2 is SYGVKD. V was pared by 6 bases and J by 6 bases, with 3 bases of the junction left unmatched. In DNA, the CDR3 is TGTGCCATCAGCTCGACAGGGGATGGCTACACCTTC. Protein: CAISSTGDGYTF.

CDR3 amino acids: CSARDVQRGGRGTQYF. The CDR3, as DNA: TGCAGTGCTAGAGATGTCCAGCGGGGGGGCCGGGGTACGCAGTATTTT. This chain joins TRBV20-1 and TRBJ2-3; 10 nucleotides agree with TRBD2. There are 16 residues in the CDR3. Trimming cost V 0 bases and J 8 bases; bases outside gene matches: 11. CDR1 is DFQATT and CDR2 is SNEGSKA in the germline V gene (reference sequence).

This clonotype was detected only a few times. The V call is TRBV6-4, the J call TRBJ1-1; D is unresolved. The CDR3 runs 12 residues. The V and J ends lost 11 bases and 2 bases respectively, with 12 bases between them. CDR1 MRHNA and CDR2 SNTAGT come from the germline V gene. As DNA, the CDR3 is TGTGCCCGCCCGGGTGATAACACTGAAGCTTTCTTT. This translates into CARPGDNTEAFF.

This clonotype was seen more than once but under ten times. The chain joins TRBV28 to TRBJ2-7; no clear D gene. CDR3 length: 12 amino acids. Germline CDR1 MDHEN, CDR2 SYDVKM. V lost 3 bases and J lost 4, with 7 bases in between. CDR3 sequence (DNA): TGTGCCAGCAGTTTGACCCGATACGAGCAGTACTTC. Residues: CASSLTRYEQYF.

This clonotype has just a few counts. This sequence joins TRBV11-2 and TRBJ1-5; no definite D call. The CDR3 is 14 amino acids. CDR1 and CDR2 from the germline V gene are SGHAT and FQNNGV. V was pared by 3 bases and J by 3 bases, with 9 bases between. The CDR3: CASSLQGINQPQHF. CDR3 nucleotide sequence: TGTGCCAGCAGCTTGCAAGGGATCAATCAGCCCCAGCATTTT.

Comments on this clonotype: Mismatch with germline at one junction end may stem from a read error. The chain is built from TRBV12-3 or TRBV12-4 and TRBJ2-1, with TRBD1 as a possible D gene (6 bases). The length of the CDR3 is 13 residues. CDR3 coding DNA: TGTGCCAGCAGTCAAGGGGGAGCCAATGAGGAGTTCTTC. Its protein product is CASSQGGANEEFF.

The chain joins TRBV12-3 or TRBV12-4 to TRBJ1-6, with D possibly being TRBD1 (5 bases). V was cut by 7 bases and J by 7 bases, with 11 bases left in between. The CDR3 sequence is 13 residues long. CDR3 region: CASNYRGNSPLHF. The DNA for the CDR3 is TGTGCCAGCAATTACCGGGGGAATTCACCCCTCCACTTT.

This clonotype was found a few times. The chain carries TRBV6-5 and TRBJ1-2, with no clear D. The germline gives CDR1 MNHEY, CDR2 SVGAGI. CDR3 size: 15 residues. The V end lost 0 bases, the J end lost 5 bases, and 13 bases lay between the germline ends. The CDR3 loop reads CASSYSSVGEYGYTF. In DNA form, the CDR3 reads TGTGCCAGCAGTTACTCGTCGGTTGGGGAATATGGCTACACCTTC.

This clonotype was detected only a few times. The J gene is TRBJ2-7, the V gene TRBV27, with D unresolved. V shed 3 bases and J shed 6 bases, with 9 bases lying between them. This CDR3 has 12 amino acids. The germline CDR1 and CDR2 sequences are MNHEY and SMNVEV (reference sequence). The CDR3 reads CASSFVAGEQYF. DNA of the CDR3: TGTGCCAGCAGTTTTGTTGCCGGCGAGCAGTACTTC.

In this sample, this clonotype turned up a few times. The chain has TRBV10-3 and TRBJ2-3; possible D gene TRBD1, 6 bases. The CDR3 is made up of 13 amino acids. The germline CDR1 and CDR2 sequences are ENHRY and SYGVKD. V was shortened by 4 bases and J by 3 bases, with 8 bases between the two germline ends. The CDR3 bases are TGTGCCATCAGTGGTACAGGGACAGATACGCAGTATTTT. Translating it yields CAISGTGTDTQYF.

This clonotype showed up just a few times. The chain carries TRBV9 and TRBJ2-1; D uncertain. Trimming stripped 3 bases from V and 0 bases from J, with 10 bases between. The CDR3 totals 15 residues. Germline lookup yields CDR1 SGDLS and CDR2 YYNGEE. The CDR3: CASSETFSSYNEQFF. Written as DNA, the CDR3 is TGTGCCAGCAGCGAAACCTTCAGCTCCTACAATGAGCAGTTCTTC.

The J gene is TRBJ2-7, the V gene TRBV20-1; 8 nucleotides match TRBD2. This CDR3 comprises 15 residues. Trimming removed 2 bases from V and 3 bases from J; junction bases left unmatched: 9. The germline V gene has CDR1 DFQATT and CDR2 SNEGSKA (reference sequence). In DNA form, the CDR3 reads TGCAGTGCTAGACCGGGGGGGATCGGTATCTACGAGCAGTACTTC. It is translated as CSARPGGIGIYEQYF.

The rearrangement uses TRBV7-2 and TRBJ2-5; 7 nucleotides agree with TRBD1. Germline trimming cut 1 base from V and 1 base from J; bases unmatched to any gene: 6. Looked up from germline, CDR1 is SGHTA and CDR2 is FQGNSA. The CDR3 is made up of 16 amino acids. This chain's CDR3 is CASSLDLPGGQETQYF. DNA of the CDR3: TGTGCCAGCAGCTTAGATCTCCCAGGGGGCCAAGAGACCCAGTACTTC. The complete variable domain, with remaining parts taken from reference TRBV7-2 and TRBJ2-5, reads GAGVSQSPSNKVTEKGKDVELRCDPISGHTALYWYRQSLGQGLEFLIYFQGNSAPDKSGLPSDRFSAERTGGSVSTLTIQRTQQEDSAVYLCASSLDLPGGQETQYFGPGTRLLVL.